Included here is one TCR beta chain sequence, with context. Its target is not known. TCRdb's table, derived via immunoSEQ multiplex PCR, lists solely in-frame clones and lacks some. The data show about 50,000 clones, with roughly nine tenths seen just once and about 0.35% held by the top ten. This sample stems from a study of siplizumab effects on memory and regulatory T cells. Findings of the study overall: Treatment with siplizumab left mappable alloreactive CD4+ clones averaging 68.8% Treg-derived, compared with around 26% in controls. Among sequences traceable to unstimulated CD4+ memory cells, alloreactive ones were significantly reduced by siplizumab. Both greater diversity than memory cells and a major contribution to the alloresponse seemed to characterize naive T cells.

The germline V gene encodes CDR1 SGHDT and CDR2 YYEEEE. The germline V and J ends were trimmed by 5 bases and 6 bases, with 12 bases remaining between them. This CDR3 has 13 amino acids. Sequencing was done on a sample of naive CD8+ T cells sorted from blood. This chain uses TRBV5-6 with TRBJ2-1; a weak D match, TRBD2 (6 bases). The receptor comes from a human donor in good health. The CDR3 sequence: CASRAGTPNEQFF. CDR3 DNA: TGTGCCAGCAGGGCCGGGACTCCCAATGAGCAGTTCTTC.